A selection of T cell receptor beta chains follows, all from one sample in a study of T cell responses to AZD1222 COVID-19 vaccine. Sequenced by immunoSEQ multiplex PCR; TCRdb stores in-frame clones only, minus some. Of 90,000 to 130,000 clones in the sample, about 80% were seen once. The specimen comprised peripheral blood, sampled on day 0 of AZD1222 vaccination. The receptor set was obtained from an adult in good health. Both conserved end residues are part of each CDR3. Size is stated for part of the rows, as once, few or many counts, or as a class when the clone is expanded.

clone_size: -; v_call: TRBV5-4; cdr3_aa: CASSSGAEGNYGYTF
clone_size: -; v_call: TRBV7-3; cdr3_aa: CASSLQGNTGELFF
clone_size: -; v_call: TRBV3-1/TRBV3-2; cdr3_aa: CASGWGADTQYF
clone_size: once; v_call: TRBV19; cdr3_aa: CASSLGLVETQYF
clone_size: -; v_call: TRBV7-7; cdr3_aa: CASSPVHGAGNTIYF
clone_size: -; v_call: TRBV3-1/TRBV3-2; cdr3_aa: CASSPRDTTLALHF
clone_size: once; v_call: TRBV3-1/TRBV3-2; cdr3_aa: CASSRTETSTQYF
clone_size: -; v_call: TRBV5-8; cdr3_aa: CASSVPGTSGGNYNEQFF
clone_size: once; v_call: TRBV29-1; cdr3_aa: CSVEGDRGTEAFF
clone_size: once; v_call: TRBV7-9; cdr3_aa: CASSLQANYGYTF
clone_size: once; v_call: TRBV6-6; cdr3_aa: CASSDPGQGSETQYF
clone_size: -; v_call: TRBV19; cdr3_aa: CASRGGRIEAFF
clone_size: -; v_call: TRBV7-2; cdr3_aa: CASSPQGLNNEQFF
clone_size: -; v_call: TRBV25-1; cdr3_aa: CASSHYTGTGGELFF
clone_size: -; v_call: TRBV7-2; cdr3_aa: CASSEKGQIYGYTF
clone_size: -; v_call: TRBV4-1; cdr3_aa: CASSQLLAGGPSVADTQYF
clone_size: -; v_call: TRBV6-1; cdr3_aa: CASSEAGLGTEAFF
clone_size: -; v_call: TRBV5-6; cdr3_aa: CASSFRGLFTEAFF
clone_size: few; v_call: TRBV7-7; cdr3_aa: CASSPYKTSPHQPQHF
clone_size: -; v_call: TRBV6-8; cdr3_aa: CASTSLAGDQETQYF
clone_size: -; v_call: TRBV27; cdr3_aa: CASRGKGLVLPEQYF
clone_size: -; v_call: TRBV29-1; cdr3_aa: CSVEDSVAKNIQYF
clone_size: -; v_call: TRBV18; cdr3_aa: CASSPSQDTEAFF
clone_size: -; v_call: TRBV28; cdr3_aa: CASSTFGLRTSGTYEQYF
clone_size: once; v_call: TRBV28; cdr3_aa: CFIGGMNTEAFF
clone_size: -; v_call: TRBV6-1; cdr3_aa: CASSDPQTAFNEKLFF
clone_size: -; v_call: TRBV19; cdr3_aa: CASLRQGRDEKLFF
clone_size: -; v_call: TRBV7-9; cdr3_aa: CASSVGALEKLFF
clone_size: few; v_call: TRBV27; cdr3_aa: CASSPGQNYEQYF
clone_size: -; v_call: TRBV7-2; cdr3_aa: CASSLGGGRTEAFF
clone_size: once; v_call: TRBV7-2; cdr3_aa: CASSSGQGGIPSAYGGYTF
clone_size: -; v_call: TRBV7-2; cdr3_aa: CASSLEAAASYGYTF
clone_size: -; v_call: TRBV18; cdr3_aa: CASSPPFMNTEAFF
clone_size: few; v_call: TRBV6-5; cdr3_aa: CASSYDSGTGELFF
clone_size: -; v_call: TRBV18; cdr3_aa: CASSPPSQARGYTF
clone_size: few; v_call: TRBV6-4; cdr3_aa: CASRTGQGAYEQFF
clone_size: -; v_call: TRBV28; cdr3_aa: CASSLSPSVTNTGELFF
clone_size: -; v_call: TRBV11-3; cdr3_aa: CASSSSGVNTEAFF
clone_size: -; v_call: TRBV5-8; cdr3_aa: CASSFHPGQGYYQPQHF
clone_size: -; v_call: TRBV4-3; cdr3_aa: CASSQDYRGSSPLHF
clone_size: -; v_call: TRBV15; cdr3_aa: CATSREVFEGVVEKLFF
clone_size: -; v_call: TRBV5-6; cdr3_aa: CASSTQDRDYNEQFF
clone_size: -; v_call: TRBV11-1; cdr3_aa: CASSQTSGYTGELFF
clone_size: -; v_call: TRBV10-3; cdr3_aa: CAIQGGLRTEAFF
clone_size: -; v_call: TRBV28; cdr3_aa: CASSSPTGVSGNQPQHF
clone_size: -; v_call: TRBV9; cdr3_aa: CASSVVGSTDTQYF
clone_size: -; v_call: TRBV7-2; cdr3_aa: CASTVGGSGGNEQFF
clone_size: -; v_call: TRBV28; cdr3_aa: CASSFTRSPANYGYTF
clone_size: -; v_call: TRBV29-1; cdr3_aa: CSGVVGTGELFF
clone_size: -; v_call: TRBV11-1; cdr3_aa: CASSSDRGPYNEQFF
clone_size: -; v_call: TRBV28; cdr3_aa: CASSLLRYGYTF
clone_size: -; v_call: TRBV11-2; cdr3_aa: CASSSLTGGGETQYF
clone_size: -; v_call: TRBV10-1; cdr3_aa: CASMPHSPYEQYF
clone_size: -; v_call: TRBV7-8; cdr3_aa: CASSLAGGTGNQPQHF
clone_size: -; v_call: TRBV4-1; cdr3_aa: CASSQEENIQYF
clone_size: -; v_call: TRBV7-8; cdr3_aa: CASSRQLHSGNTIYF
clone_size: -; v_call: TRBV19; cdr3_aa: CASMVHLEAFF
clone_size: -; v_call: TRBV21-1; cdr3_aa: CASRPNRTLKSNQPQHF
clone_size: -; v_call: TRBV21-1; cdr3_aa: CASSKARTSGYEQYF
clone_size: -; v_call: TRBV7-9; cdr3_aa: CASSPAGGQPQHF